This TCR beta chain was retrieved from a study of T cells in tuberculosis (dated by TCRdb to 2016 to 2019). A note on the overall study: To characterize T cells specific for the mycobacterial lipid antigen glucose monomycolate (GMM), the study used CD1B tetramers together with high-throughput TCR immunosequencing. IGRA-negative adolescents, IGRA-positive adolescents with latent tuberculosis and adults with active tuberculosis, nine to ten per group, were compared in a South African clinical cohort. Here is what the overall study found, with its caveats: With the diverse GMM-specific repertoire as input, a classifier achieved roughly 89% accuracy (AUROC around 0.88), whereas GEM motif frequencies as input gave around 69% accuracy. Smaller mean NN-distances to GMM-specific TCRs were observed in active tuberculosis TCR-alpha repertoires than in IGRA-negative controls, suggesting clonal expansion of GMM-specific TCRs. Clinical samples were selected based on which cryopreserved specimens were available, and the active tuberculosis cases were adults whereas the controls were adolescents. Smaller NN-distances were partly driven by shorter CDR3-alpha lengths in active tuberculosis patients, and statistical significance was not reached for the TCR-beta difference.

Its CDR3 holds 13 amino acids, cysteine through phenylalanine. The CDR3 DNA has 39 bases and is translated from base 1. V was cut back by 5 bases and J by 2 bases, leaving a gap of 9 bases between them. CDR1 and CDR2, per the germline V gene (reference sequence), are LNHDA and SQIVND. The immunoSEQ multiplex PCR assay was used to generate TCR libraries, with TCR-beta and/or TCR-alpha/delta assays applied to each sample. Amplified TCR libraries were sequenced on the Illumina high-throughput platform. From the authors' description of their analysis: Clustering and dimensionality reduction were performed using pairwise TCRdist distances among GMM-specific receptors from ex vivo sorted or in vitro expanded T cells. Each clinical repertoire was scored by mean NN-distance, the average TCRdist to the nearest 10% of tetramer-positive reference sequences. GEM TCR motif frequency was computed as the fraction of unique TCRs matching known GEM sequences by V/J usage and CDR3 length. Active tuberculosis was classified by linear discriminant analysis with leave-one-out cross-validation, implemented in scikit-learn. TCRdb carries this immuneACCESS record with in-frame sequences only. Its versions omit some clonotypes, under half of them owing to an unresolved V gene in the studies checked, with the rest unexplained. V, J and clone size reflect that table, while D and trimming were determined from the DNA. This sample holds tens of thousands of clones; about 92% were observed only once. The ten largest make up under 20% of the sample.

At study entry, adolescents were screened for latent tuberculosis infection using a tuberculin skin test and the QuantiFERON-TB GOLD In-Tube IGRA. Immunosequencing of unsorted cryopreserved PBMC covered, on average, around 99,000 T cells per clinical donor. Eleven high schools in the Worcester region of the Western Cape, South Africa, served as enrollment sites for adolescents aged 12 to 18 years. Ten adolescents infected with M. tuberculosis and around ten uninfected adolescents were chosen and matched for age and sex. For the adolescents, PBMC were isolated by density centrifugation from freshly drawn heparinized blood and then cryopreserved. As regards this clone: The target of this receptor is not known. No clone much larger than this one lies a single base away; base qualities are absent.

The specimen was PBMCs. The sequence was obtained from a donor aged 10 to 29 with latent tuberculosis or without tuberculosis infection. Some clones in this sample may be carry-over from other donors' samples. The rearrangement combines TRBV19 with TRBJ1-1; a weak D assignment points to TRBD1 (5 bases agree). The nucleotides are TGTGCCAGTAGTCGCCAGGGCAACACTGAAGCTTTCTTT. It translates as CASSRQGNTEAFF. The CDR3, completed at both ends by the reference TRBV19 and TRBJ1-1 genes, gives the full variable domain DGGITQSPKYLFRKEGQNVTLSCEQNLNHDAMYWYRQDPGQGLRLIYYSQIVNDFQKGDIAEGYSVSREKKESFPLTVTSAQKNPTAFYLCASSRQGNTEAFFGQGTRLTVV.